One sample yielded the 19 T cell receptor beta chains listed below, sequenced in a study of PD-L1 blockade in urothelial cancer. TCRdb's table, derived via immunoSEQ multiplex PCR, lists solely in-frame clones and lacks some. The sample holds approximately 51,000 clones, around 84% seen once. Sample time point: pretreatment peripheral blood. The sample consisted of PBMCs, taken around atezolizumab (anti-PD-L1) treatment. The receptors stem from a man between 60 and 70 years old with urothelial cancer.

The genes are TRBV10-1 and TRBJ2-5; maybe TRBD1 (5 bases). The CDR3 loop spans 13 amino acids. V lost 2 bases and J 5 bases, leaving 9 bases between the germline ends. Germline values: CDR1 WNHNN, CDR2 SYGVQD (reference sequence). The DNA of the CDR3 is TGCGCCAGCAGTGAGGGGGCTTGGGAGACCCAGTACTTC. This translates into CASSEGAWETQYF.

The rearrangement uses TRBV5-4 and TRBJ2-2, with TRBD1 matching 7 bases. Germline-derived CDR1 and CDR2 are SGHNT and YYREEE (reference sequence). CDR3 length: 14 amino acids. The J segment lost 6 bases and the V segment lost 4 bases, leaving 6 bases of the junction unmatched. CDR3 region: CASSIDRVAGELFF. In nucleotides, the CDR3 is TGTGCCAGCAGCATAGACAGGGTGGCCGGGGAGCTGTTTTTT.

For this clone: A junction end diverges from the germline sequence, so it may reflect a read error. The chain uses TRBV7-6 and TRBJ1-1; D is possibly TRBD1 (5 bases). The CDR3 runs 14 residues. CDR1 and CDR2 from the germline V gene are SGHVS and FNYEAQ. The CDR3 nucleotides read TGTGCCAGCAGCCGGCAACAGGTGAATACTGAAGCTTTCTTT. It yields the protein CASSRQQVNTEAFF. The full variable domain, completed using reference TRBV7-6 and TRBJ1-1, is GAGVSQSPRYKVTKRGQDVALRCDPISGHVSLYWYRQALGQGPEFLTYFNYEAQQDKSGLPNDRFSAERPEGSISTLTIQRTEQRDSAMYRCASSRQQVNTEAFFGQGTRLTVV.

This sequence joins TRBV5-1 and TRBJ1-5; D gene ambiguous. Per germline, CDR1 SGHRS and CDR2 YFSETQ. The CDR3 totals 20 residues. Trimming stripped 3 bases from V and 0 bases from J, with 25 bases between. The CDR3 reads CASSSHRPKTDTYSNQPQHF. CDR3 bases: TGCGCCAGCAGCTCCCACCGACCTAAAACAGACACTTATAGCAATCAGCCCCAGCATTTT.

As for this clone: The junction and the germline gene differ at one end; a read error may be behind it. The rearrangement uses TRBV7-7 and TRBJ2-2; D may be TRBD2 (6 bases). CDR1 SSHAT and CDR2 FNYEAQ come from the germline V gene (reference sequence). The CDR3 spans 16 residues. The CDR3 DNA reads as TGTGCTAGCACGGACCGCATAGGGGAGGCCACCGGGGAGCTGTTTTTT. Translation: CASTDRIGEATGELFF.

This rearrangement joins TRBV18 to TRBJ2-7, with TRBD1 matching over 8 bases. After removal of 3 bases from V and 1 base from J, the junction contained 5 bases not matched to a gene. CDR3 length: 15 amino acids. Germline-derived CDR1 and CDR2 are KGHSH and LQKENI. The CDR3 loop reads CASSPTGAGSYEQYF. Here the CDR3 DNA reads TGTGCCAGCTCACCGACAGGGGCGGGATCCTACGAGCAGTACTTC.

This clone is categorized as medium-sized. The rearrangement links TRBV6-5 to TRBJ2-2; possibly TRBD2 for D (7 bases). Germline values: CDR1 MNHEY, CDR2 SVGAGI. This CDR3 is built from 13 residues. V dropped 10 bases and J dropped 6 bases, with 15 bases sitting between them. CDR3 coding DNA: TGTGCCACCAACAGGGAGGGGGCCGGGGAGCTGTTTTTT. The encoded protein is CATNREGAGELFF.

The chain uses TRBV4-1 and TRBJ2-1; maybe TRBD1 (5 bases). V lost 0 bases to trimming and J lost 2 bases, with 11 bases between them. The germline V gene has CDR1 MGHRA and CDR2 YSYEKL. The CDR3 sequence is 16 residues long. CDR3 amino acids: CASSQDRAGTYNEQFF. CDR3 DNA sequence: TGCGCCAGCAGCCAAGATAGGGCAGGGACCTACAATGAGCAGTTCTTC.

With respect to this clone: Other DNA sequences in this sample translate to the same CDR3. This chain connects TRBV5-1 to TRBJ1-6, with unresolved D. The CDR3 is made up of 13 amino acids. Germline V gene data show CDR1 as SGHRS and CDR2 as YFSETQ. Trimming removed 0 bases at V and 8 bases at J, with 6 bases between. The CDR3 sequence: CASSLASDSPLHF. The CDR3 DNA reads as TGCGCCAGCAGCTTGGCCTCAGATTCACCCCTCCACTTT.

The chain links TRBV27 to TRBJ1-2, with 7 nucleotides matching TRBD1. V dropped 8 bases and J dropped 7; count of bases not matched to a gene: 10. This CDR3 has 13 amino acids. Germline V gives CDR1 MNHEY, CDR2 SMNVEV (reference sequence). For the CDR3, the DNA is TGTGCCAGCGGTTCGGGGACAGTTATTGGCTACACCTTC. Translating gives CASGSGTVIGYTF.

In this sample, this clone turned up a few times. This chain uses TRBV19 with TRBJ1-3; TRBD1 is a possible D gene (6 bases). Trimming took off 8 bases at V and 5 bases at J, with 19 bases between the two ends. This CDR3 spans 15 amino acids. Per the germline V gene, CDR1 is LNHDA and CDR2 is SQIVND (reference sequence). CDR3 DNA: TGTGCCAGTGAACTGGGGGCTTCGGGGAGAAACACCATATATTTT. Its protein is CASELGASGRNTIYF.

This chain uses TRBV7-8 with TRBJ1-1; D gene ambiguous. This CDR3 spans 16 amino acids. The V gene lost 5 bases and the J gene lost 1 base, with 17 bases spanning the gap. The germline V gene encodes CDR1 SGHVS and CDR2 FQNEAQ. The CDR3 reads CASSPAPGTPNTEAFF. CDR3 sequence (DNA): TGTGCCAGCAGCCCGGCCCCGGGTACCCCGAACACTGAAGCTTTCTTT.

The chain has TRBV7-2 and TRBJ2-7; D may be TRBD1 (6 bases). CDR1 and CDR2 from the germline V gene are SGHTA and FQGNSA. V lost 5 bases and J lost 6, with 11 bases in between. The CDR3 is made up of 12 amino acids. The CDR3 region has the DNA TGTGCCAGCAGCCGAATACAGGGCGAGCAGTACTTC. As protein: CASSRIQGEQYF.

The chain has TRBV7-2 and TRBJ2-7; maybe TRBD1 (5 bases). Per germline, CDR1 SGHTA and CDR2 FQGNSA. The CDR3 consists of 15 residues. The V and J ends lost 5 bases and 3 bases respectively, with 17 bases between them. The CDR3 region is CASSHRVRGSYEQYF. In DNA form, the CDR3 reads TGTGCCAGCAGCCATAGAGTAAGGGGTAGCTACGAGCAGTACTTC.

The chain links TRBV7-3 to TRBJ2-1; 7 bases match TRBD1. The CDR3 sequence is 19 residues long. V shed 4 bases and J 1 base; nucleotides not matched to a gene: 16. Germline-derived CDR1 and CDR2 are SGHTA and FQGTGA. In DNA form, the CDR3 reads TGTGCCAGCAGCTCATTCATTGGGTTTGGGACAGTATCCTACAATGAGCAGTTCTTC. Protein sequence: CASSSFIGFGTVSYNEQFF.

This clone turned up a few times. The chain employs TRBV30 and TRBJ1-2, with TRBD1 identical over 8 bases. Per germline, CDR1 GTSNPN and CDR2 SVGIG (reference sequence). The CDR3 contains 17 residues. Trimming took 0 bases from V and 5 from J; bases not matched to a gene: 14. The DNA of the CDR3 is TGTGCCTGGAGTGTAAATACGGGGCAGGGGGCACAATATGGCTACACCTTC. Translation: CAWSVNTGQGAQYGYTF.

This CDR3 is CASSLRQGVSGYGYTF. For the CDR3, the DNA is TGTGCCAGCAGCCTTCGACAGGGGGTATCGGGCTATGGCTACACCTTC. V gene TRBV7-2 combines with J gene TRBJ1-2; 9 nucleotides line up with TRBD1. Germline values: CDR1 SGHTA, CDR2 FQGNSA. After removal of 5 bases from V and 4 bases from J, the junction contained 11 bases not matched to a gene. There are 16 residues in the CDR3.

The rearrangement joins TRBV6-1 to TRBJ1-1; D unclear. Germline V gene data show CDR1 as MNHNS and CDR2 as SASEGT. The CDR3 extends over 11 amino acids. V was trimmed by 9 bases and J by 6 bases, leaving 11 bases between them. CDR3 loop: CASMGSAEAFF. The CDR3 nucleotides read TGTGCCAGTATGGGTAGCGCTGAAGCTTTCTTT.

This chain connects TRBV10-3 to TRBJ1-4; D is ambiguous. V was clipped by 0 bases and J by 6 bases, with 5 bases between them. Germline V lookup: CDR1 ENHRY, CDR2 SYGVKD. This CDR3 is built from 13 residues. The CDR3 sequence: CAISESPDEKLFF. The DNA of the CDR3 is TGTGCCATCAGTGAGTCTCCGGATGAAAAACTGTTTTTT.